This T cell receptor beta chain derives from a study of cytomegalovirus exposure and HLA in healthy donors. Study results and limitations: There were 150 to 200 TCR beta chains listed as cytomegalovirus-associated. In presence/absence analyses, roughly uniform sequencing depth across donors was assumed. An Asian-associated ancestry cluster reportedly showed fewer N-insertions than the roughly 670-donor mean in a later analysis.

From germline, CDR1 is GTSNPN and CDR2 SVGIG (reference sequence). The V end was cut by 1 base, the J end by 7 bases, with 10 bases between. This CDR3 contains 13 residues. Worth noting for this clone: Its antigen remains unknown.

PCR involved 60 Vbeta and 13 Jbeta primers. Per the original data handling: Later analysis identified tens of millions of unique TCR beta chains, around 10 million shared. Using immunoSEQ multiplex PCR, the repertoire was profiled, and TCRdb retains in-frame clones only, with some absent. D and trimming were read from the DNA, whereas the V and J calls and clone size are those reported in that table. The sample lists about 160,000 clones, about 75% occurring once. This chain connects TRBV30 to TRBJ1-4; D perhaps matches TRBD1 (5 bases). The sample consisted of PBMCs. This sequence was found in a female donor in good health and CMV-seronegative. The CDR3 coding sequence is TGTGCCTGGAGTGGGGGCTGGGGTGAAAAACTGTTTTTT. It codes for CAWSGGWGEKLFF.